Sequencing of this T cell receptor beta chain was carried out in a study of blood T cell repertoires in COVID-19. Study-level information: The origin of the acute and convalescent COVID-19 samples was the United States, Italy and Spain. The cDNA or gDNA used as material had been derived from T cells, B-cell-depleted T cells, or PBMCs.

Assay: immunoSEQ multiplex PCR; the TCRdb copy retains only in-frame clones and omits some. The sample lists roughly 50,000 clones, approximately 84% occurring once. Followed over time, Seattle patients had been enrolled while infection was active. The source material was peripheral blood. This TCR derives from a woman of 80 years or more with COVID-19, enrolled during active disease.

The CDR3 DNA follows: TGCGCCAGCAGCCAAGCCCCGAGGATGAACACCGGGGAGCTGTTTTTT. It is translated as CASSQAPRMNTGELFF. The gene calls are TRBV4-1 and TRBJ2-2; unclear D gene. CDR1 is MGHRA, CDR2 YSYEKL, per germline. The CDR3 runs to 16 residues. V lost 1 base and J lost 1, with 10 bases in between.